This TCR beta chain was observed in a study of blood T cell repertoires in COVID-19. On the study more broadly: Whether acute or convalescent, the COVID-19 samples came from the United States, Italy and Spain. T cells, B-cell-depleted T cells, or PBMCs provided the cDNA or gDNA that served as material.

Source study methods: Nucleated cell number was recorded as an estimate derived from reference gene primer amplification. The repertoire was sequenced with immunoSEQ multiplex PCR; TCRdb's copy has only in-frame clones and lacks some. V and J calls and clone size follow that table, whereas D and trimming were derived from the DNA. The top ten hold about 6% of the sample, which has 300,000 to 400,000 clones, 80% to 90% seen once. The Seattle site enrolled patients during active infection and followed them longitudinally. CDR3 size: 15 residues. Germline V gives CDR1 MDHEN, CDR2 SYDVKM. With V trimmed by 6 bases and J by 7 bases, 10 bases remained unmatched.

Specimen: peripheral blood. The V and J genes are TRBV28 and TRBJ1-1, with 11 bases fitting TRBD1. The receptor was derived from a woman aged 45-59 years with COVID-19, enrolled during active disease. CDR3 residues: CASSTRTGGRNEAFF. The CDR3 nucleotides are TGTGCCAGCAGCACAAGGACAGGGGGCAGGAATGAAGCTTTCTTT.